This TCR beta chain originates from a study of technical replicates of blood from a handful of donors. Sequenced by immunoSEQ multiplex PCR; TCRdb stores in-frame clones only, minus some. The data show approximately 89,000 clones, roughly 94% seen once. Germline assignment: CDR1 SEHNR and CDR2 FQNEAQ (reference sequence). This CDR3 contains 16 residues. The trim removed 5 bases at V and 4 bases at J, leaving 9 bases unmatched. This TCR was sampled from a human donor in good health. This sequence joins TRBV7-9 and TRBJ1-5; 9 bases line up with TRBD1. Input material: T cells isolated from PBMCs. CDR3 coding DNA: TGTGCCAGCAGCGCCTGGGGGACAGGGACAAATCAGCCCCAGCATTTT. Its protein product is CASSAWGTGTNQPQHF.